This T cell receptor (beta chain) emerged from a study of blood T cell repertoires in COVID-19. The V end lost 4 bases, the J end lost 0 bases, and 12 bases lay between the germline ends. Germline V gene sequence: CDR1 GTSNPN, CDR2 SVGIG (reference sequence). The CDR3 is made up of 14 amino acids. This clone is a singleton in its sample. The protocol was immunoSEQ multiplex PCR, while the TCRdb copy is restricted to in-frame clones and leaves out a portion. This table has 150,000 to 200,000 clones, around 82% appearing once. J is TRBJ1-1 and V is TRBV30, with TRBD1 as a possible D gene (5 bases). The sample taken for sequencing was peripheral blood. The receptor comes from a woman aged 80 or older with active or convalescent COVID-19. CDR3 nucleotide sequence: TGTGCCTGGACCCCGGGGGGAATGAACACTGAAGCTTTCTTT. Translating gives CAWTPGGMNTEAFF.